The entry that follows covers one TCR beta chain sequence. A read error may produce the germline difference seen at one junction end. Reverse transcription of 500 ng total RNA with a constant-region primer produced TCR beta cDNA. Three nested multiplex PCR rounds of slightly modified ARM-PCR generated TCR beta libraries. TRBV1-TRBV30 forward primers and a C-beta reverse primer were used in the first two PCR rounds, which each ran for approximately 11 cycles. TCRdb ran MiXCR on the multiplex PCR reads and lists one entry per CDR3 protein. The table has fewer than 400,000 distinct CDR3 sequences, less than 75% seen once. The CDR3 has 15 residues. Germline CDR1 and CDR2: SGHAT and FQNNGV. The source of the sample is a study of tumor-infiltrating lymphocytes in primary liver carcinoma. Study information: Patients had primary liver carcinoma treated by surgical resection. Each sample had roughly 3.5 to 7.5 million productive TCRbeta reads regardless of tissue type.

RNA was extracted from whole blood without cell sorting, alongside germline DNA. Sequenced input: peripheral blood. The clonotype comes from a man aged 35-49 years with primary liver carcinoma and hepatitis B virus infection. J is TRBJ2-5 and V is TRBV11-2; no clear D gene. This chain's CDR3 is CTSSPVWLVPESQYF. The CDR3 bases are TGTACCAGCAGCCCCGTCTGGCTAGTCCCAGAGAGCCAGTACTTC.